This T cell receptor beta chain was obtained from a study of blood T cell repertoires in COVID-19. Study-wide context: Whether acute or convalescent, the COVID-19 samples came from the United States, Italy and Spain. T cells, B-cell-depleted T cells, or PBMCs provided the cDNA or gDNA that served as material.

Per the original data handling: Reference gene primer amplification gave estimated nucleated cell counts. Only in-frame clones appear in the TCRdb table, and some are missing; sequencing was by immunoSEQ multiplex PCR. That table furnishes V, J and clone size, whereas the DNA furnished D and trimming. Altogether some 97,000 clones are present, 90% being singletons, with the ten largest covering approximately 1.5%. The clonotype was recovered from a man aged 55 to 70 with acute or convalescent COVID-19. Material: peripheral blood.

CDR3 bases: TGTGCCAGCAGCTTAGTAGGGGCGGAGACTGAAGCTTTCTTT. Translation gives CASSLVGAETEAFF. This chain joins TRBV7-9 and TRBJ1-1, with D possibly matching TRBD1 (5 bases). The CDR3 runs 14 residues. Germline-derived CDR1 and CDR2 are SEHNR and FQNEAQ (reference sequence). V lost 1 base and J lost 5, with 11 bases in between.